This is a list of T cell receptor beta chains from one sample in a study of blood T cell repertoires in COVID-19. Assay used: immunoSEQ multiplex PCR; TCRdb lists only in-frame clones, some missing. The sample carries 200,000 to 300,000 clones, about 88% recorded once. Sequenced input: peripheral blood. The receptors derive from a man aged 25-45 years with active or convalescent COVID-19. Each CDR3 is given with its conserved first and last residue. Fields, in order: V gene, J gene, clone size, CDR3 protein. For some rows the clone size is stated as once, few or many, or as a class when expanded; others skip it.

V gene: TRBV15
J gene: TRBJ2-1
clone size: NA
CDR3 protein: CATSKSPAGTGYNEQFF

V gene: TRBV19
J gene: TRBJ1-1
clone size: few
CDR3 protein: CASSIDQPGTGDIEAFF

V gene: TRBV7-6
J gene: TRBJ2-5
clone size: NA
CDR3 protein: CASSLEIGGKETQYF

V gene: TRBV4-3
J gene: TRBJ2-1
clone size: NA
CDR3 protein: CASSQVRAGEQFF

V gene: TRBV18
J gene: TRBJ2-7
clone size: NA
CDR3 protein: CASSETGGPYEQYF

V gene: TRBV15
J gene: TRBJ2-7
clone size: NA
CDR3 protein: CATSTGLAEYEQYF

V gene: TRBV9
J gene: TRBJ1-2
clone size: few
CDR3 protein: CASSAQTGAGYGYTF

V gene: TRBV12-3/TRBV12-4
J gene: TRBJ2-5
clone size: NA
CDR3 protein: CASRDTQETQYF

V gene: TRBV3-1/TRBV3-2
J gene: TRBJ1-2
clone size: NA
CDR3 protein: CASSPDTYGYTF

V gene: TRBV5-1
J gene: TRBJ2-3
clone size: NA
CDR3 protein: CASGQGGFGTDTQYF

V gene: TRBV5-1
J gene: TRBJ2-2
clone size: NA
CDR3 protein: CASTGTEITGELFF

V gene: TRBV3-1/TRBV3-2
J gene: TRBJ1-2
clone size: NA
CDR3 protein: CASSPQGLLLGYTF

V gene: TRBV6-4
J gene: TRBJ2-2
clone size: NA
CDR3 protein: CASNIHNRGLRHTGELFF

V gene: TRBV6-2/TRBV6-3
J gene: TRBJ1-4
clone size: NA
CDR3 protein: CASSYFGEKLFF

V gene: TRBV7-2
J gene: TRBJ2-1
clone size: NA
CDR3 protein: CASSFRGGPHEQFF

V gene: TRBV11-3
J gene: TRBJ2-2
clone size: NA
CDR3 protein: CASSLEAGAGELFF

V gene: TRBV4-2
J gene: TRBJ2-3
clone size: NA
CDR3 protein: CASSQGLAGGASGDTQYF

V gene: TRBV30
J gene: TRBJ1-5
clone size: NA
CDR3 protein: CALSAGGSHQPQHF

V gene: TRBV20-1
J gene: TRBJ2-1
clone size: NA
CDR3 protein: CSASFLARNEQFF

V gene: TRBV27
J gene: TRBJ1-2
clone size: NA
CDR3 protein: CASSLAGKGFYGYTF

V gene: TRBV4-1
J gene: TRBJ1-2
clone size: few
CDR3 protein: CASSRGQGGYGYTF

V gene: TRBV6-2/TRBV6-3
J gene: TRBJ1-1
clone size: NA
CDR3 protein: CASSRGGPNTEAFF

V gene: TRBV6-5
J gene: TRBJ2-7
clone size: NA
CDR3 protein: CASSSGSDSWSYEQYF

V gene: TRBV27
J gene: TRBJ2-7
clone size: NA
CDR3 protein: CASSFSGQSYYEQYF

V gene: TRBV10-3
J gene: TRBJ1-6
clone size: NA
CDR3 protein: CAITSGQGDSPLHF

V gene: TRBV10-1
J gene: TRBJ1-1
clone size: NA
CDR3 protein: CASSPRPAGTEAFF

V gene: TRBV29-1
J gene: TRBJ1-3
clone size: NA
CDR3 protein: CSVDQGAGNTIYF

V gene: TRBV2
J gene: TRBJ2-1
clone size: NA
CDR3 protein: CASRGDRASYNEQFF

V gene: TRBV10-3
J gene: TRBJ2-1
clone size: NA
CDR3 protein: CAISDPKSSNNEQFF

V gene: TRBV5-6
J gene: TRBJ1-2
clone size: NA
CDR3 protein: CASSFGVTGGQGYTF

V gene: TRBV5-1
J gene: TRBJ2-3
clone size: NA
CDR3 protein: CASSYSLLAAGTDTQYF

V gene: TRBV19
J gene: TRBJ1-2
clone size: NA
CDR3 protein: CASILSDRGYGYTF

V gene: TRBV18
J gene: TRBJ1-2
clone size: NA
CDR3 protein: CASSADSGYTF

V gene: TRBV6-5
J gene: TRBJ1-2
clone size: NA
CDR3 protein: CASSIIDRVDYGYTF

V gene: TRBV7-9
J gene: TRBJ1-1
clone size: NA
CDR3 protein: CASSIREGLEAFF